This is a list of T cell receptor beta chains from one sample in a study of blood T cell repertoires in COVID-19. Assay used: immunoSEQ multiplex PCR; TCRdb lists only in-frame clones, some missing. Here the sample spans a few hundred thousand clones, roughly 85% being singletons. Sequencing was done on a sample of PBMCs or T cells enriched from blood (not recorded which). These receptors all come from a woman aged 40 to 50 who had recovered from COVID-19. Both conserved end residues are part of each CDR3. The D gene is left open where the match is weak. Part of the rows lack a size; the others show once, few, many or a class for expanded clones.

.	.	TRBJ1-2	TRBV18	CASSSQEEYGYTF	TGTGCCAGCTCATCCCAGGAAGAATATGGCTACACCTTC
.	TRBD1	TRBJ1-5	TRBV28	CASSLAGGIWQPQHF	TGTGCCAGCAGTTTAGCAGGGGGCATCTGGCAGCCCCAGCATTTT
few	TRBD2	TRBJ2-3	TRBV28	CASRGTSGSTDTQYF	TGTGCCAGCAGGGGGACTAGCGGGAGTACGGATACGCAGTATTTT
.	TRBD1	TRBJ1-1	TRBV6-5	CASRRLQGENTEAFF	TGTGCCAGCAGGCGGTTACAGGGGGAGAACACTGAAGCTTTCTTT
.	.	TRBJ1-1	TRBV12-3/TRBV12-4	CASSIQNEAFF	TGTGCCAGCAGTATCCAGAATGAAGCTTTCTTT
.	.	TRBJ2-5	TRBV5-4	CASSIQAQETQYF	TGTGCCAGCAGCATACAGGCGCAAGAGACCCAGTACTTC
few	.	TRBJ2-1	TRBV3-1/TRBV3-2	CASSQGRQTYNEQFF	TGTGCCAGCAGTCAGGGTCGACAAACCTACAATGAGCAGTTCTTC
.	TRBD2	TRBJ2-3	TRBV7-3	CASSLSGYSTDTQYF	TGTGCCAGCAGCCTTAGCGGGTATAGCACAGATACGCAGTATTTT
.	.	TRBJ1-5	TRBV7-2	CASSLGSGGSNQPQHF	TGTGCCAGCAGCTTAGGAAGTGGAGGGAGCAATCAGCCCCAGCATTTT
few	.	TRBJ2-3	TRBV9	CASSVDYSGSTDTQYF	TGTGCCAGCAGCGTAGACTATAGCGGAAGCACAGATACGCAGTATTTT
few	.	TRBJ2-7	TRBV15	CATSSQGTLWEQYF	TGTGCCACCAGCAGCCAAGGGACTCTGTGGGAGCAGTACTTC
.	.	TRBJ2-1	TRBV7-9	CASSKYRENEQFF	TGTGCCAGCAGTAAATATCGGGAGAATGAGCAGTTCTTC
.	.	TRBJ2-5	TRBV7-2	CASSSGTPFVETQYF	TGTGCCAGCAGCTCCGGGACTCCCTTTGTGGAGACCCAGTACTTC
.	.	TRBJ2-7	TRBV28	CASRSPRRTYEQYF	TGTGCCAGCAGGTCCCCGAGGCGGACCTACGAGCAGTACTTC
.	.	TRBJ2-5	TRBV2	CASTSQRETQYF	TGTGCCAGCACTAGCCAGAGAGAGACCCAGTACTTC
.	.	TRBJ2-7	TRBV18	CASSRTLAGGSPYEQYF	TGTGCCAGCTCACGTACCTTGGCTGGCGGGTCCCCCTACGAGCAGTACTTC
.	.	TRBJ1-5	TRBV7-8	CASSLQGNQPQHF	TGTGCCAGCAGCTTACAGGGGAATCAGCCCCAGCATTTT
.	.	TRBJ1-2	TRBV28	CASSPDTGARGYTF	TGTGCCAGCAGTCCGGACACTGGGGCGAGGGGCTACACCTTC
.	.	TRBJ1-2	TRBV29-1	CSAAGGANYGYTF	TGCAGCGCTGCGGGGGGAGCTAACTATGGCTACACCTTC
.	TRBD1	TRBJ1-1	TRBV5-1	CASSLQGMNTEAFF	TGCGCCAGCAGCTTACAGGGGATGAACACTGAAGCTTTCTTT
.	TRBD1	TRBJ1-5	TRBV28	CASSLGTGFQPQHF	TGTGCCAGCAGTTTAGGGACAGGGTTTCAGCCCCAGCATTTT
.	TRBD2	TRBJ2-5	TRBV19	CASSSGLAGDQETQYF	TGTGCCAGTAGTTCGGGACTAGCGGGAGATCAAGAGACCCAGTACTTC
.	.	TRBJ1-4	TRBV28	CASRRSAPEKLFF	TGTGCCAGCAGACGTAGTGCTCCTGAAAAACTGTTTTTT
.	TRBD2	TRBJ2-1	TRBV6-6	CASKGLGFEQFF	TGTGCCAGCAAAGGACTAGGCTTTGAGCAGTTCTTC
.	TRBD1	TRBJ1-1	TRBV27	CASSRDRGGAEAFF	TGTGCCAGCAGTCGGGACAGGGGAGGGGCTGAAGCTTTCTTT
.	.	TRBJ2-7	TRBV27	CAASSVGGYEQYF	TGTGCCGCATCGTCGGTGGGAGGTTACGAGCAGTACTTC
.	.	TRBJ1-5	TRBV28	CATRGREDLSQHF	TGTGCCACTCGGGGGAGAGAGGATCTTTCCCAGCATTTT
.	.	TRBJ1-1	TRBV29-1	CSVLLGATEAFF	TGCAGCGTTTTGCTGGGGGCAACTGAAGCTTTCTTT
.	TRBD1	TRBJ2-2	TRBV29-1	CSVGQGIGELFF	TGCAGCGTGGGACAGGGGATCGGGGAGCTGTTTTTT
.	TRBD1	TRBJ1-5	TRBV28	CASSPGQGGNQPQHF	TGTGCCAGCAGCCCCGGACAGGGGGGCAATCAGCCCCAGCATTTT
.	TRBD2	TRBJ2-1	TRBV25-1	CASSPLAASSYNEQFF	TGTGCCAGCAGTCCACTAGCGGCAAGCTCCTACAATGAGCAGTTCTTC
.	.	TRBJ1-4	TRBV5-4	CASSLLKRRQLNEKLFF	TGTGCCAGCAGCTTGTTAAAGCGTCGTCAGCTTAATGAAAAACTGTTTTTT
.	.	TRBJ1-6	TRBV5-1	CASSLGQDNSPLHF	TGCGCCAGCAGCTTAGGCCAGGATAATTCACCCCTCCACTTT
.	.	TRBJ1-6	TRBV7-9	CASSPTDSYNSPLHF	TGTGCCAGCAGCCCCACCGACAGTTATAATTCACCCCTCCACTTT
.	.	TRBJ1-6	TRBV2	CASSVEGKNSPLHF	TGTGCCAGCAGTGTGGAGGGGAAAAATTCACCCCTCCACTTT
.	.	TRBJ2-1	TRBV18	CASSPRLANHEQFF	TGTGCCAGCTCACCGAGGCTAGCGAACCATGAGCAGTTCTTC
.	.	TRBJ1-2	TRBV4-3	CASSQEAGRLYGYTF	TGCGCCAGCAGCCAAGAAGCAGGCAGGCTCTATGGCTACACCTTC
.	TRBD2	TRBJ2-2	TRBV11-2	CASSLGLTSGSGGELFF	TGTGCCAGCAGCTTAGGACTTACTAGCGGGAGTGGCGGGGAGCTGTTTTTT
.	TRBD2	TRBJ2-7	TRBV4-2	CASSQRLAGAVEQYF	TGTGCCAGCAGCCAAAGGCTAGCGGGAGCCGTCGAGCAGTACTTC
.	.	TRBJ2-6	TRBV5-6	CASSFTGTGANVLTF	TGTGCCAGCAGCTTTACAGGGACCGGGGCCAACGTCCTGACTTTC
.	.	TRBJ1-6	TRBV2	CASSSAGGGVSPLHF	TGTGCCAGCAGTAGCGCGGGGGGAGGTGTTTCACCCCTCCACTTT
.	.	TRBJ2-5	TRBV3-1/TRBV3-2	CASSGDRQETQYF	TGTGCCAGCAGCGGAGACAGGCAAGAGACCCAGTACTTC
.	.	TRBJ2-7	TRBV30	CVWSVLVRGEQYF	TGTGTCTGGAGTGTACTGGTTAGGGGAGAGCAGTACTTC
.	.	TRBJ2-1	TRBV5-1	CASSFSYIRDEQFF	TGCGCCAGCAGCTTTAGCTATATCCGGGATGAGCAGTTCTTC
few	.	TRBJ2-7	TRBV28	CASRGGVGEQYF	TGTGCCAGCAGAGGGGGAGTCGGCGAGCAGTACTTC
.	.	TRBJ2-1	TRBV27	CASSNRVPSSYNEQFF	TGTGCCAGCAGCAACAGGGTCCCGAGCTCCTACAATGAGCAGTTCTTC
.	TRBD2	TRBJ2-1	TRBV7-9	CASSRLAGELVNEQFF	TGTGCCAGCAGCCGTCTAGCGGGAGAACTTGTCAATGAGCAGTTCTTC
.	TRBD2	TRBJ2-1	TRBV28	CASSPPSGRIEQFF	TGTGCCAGCAGCCCCCCTAGCGGGAGGATTGAGCAGTTCTTC
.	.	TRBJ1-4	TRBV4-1	CASSQEVGLTGEKLFF	TGCGCCAGCAGCCAAGAAGTCGGCCTTACGGGTGAAAAACTGTTTTTT
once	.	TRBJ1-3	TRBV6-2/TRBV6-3	CASSELQWFSGNTIYF	TGTGCCAGCAGTGAGCTACAGTGGTTCTCTGGAAACACCATATATTTT
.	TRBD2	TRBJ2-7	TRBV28	CATESGITNEQYF	TGTGCCACCGAAAGCGGGATCACGAACGAGCAGTACTTC
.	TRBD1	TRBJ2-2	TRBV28	CASRDRGPNPTGELFF	TGTGCCAGCCGGGACAGGGGTCCCAACCCCACCGGGGAGCTGTTTTTT
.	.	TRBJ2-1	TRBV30	CAWKRANSVYNEQFF	TGTGCCTGGAAAAGGGCGAATAGCGTCTACAATGAGCAGTTCTTC
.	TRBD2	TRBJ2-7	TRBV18	CASSPGLESSYEQYF	TGTGCCAGCTCACCAGGACTAGAGAGCTCCTACGAGCAGTACTTC
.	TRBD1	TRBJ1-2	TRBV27	CASSVDRVEGGYTF	TGTGCCAGCAGTGTCGACAGGGTAGAGGGTGGCTACACCTTC
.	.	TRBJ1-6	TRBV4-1	CASSPAEARRDSPLHF	TGCGCCAGCAGCCCGGCGGAGGCTCGAAGGGATTCACCCCTCCACTTT
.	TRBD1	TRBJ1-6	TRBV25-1	CASSDRTGALSPLHF	TGTGCCAGCAGTGACAGGACAGGAGCCCTCTCACCCCTCCACTTT